This T cell receptor (beta chain) was sequenced for a study of identical twins. About this clonotype: What it recognizes is unknown.

Unique molecular identifiers were in the cDNA, with template-switch universal primer binding. TCRdb reprocessed the 5' RACE reads via MiXCR and lists one record per CDR3 protein. The sample lists 1.5 million to 2 million distinct CDR3 sequences, 32% occurring once. The study's findings and limits: A partial confounding effect on zero-insertion analyses could come from invariant MAIT and iNKT cells. Abundant beta clonotypes from cord blood bore fewer insertions; memory repertoires lacked this pattern.

Healthy Caucasians, and only they, were the donors. Sequenced sample: cord blood. This TCR derives from a newborn girl in good health.

CDR3 sequence (DNA): TGTGCCAGCAGCCAAGGACAGGGAAAAGGGTATAATTCACCCCTCCACTTT. Encoded protein: CASSQGQGKGYNSPLHF. This chain uses TRBV4-2 with TRBJ1-6; 7 bases match TRBD1. The germline V gene has CDR1 LGHNA and CDR2 YNFKEQ. Trimming cost V 1 base and J 4 bases; bases outside gene matches: 7. The CDR3 has 17 amino acids.